This T cell receptor beta chain was documented in a study of cytomegalovirus exposure and HLA in healthy donors. General study findings and limits: Researchers counted some 150 TCR beta chains as cytomegalovirus-associated.

Regarding this clone: The antigen is not known.

Profiled with immunoSEQ multiplex PCR; TCRdb holds only in-frame clones, not every one. Among over 35,000 clones listed, approximately 95% were seen once. V was shortened by 0 bases and J by 8 bases, with 13 bases between the two germline ends. The CDR3 is 14 amino acids. The germline V gene has CDR1 MNHEY and CDR2 SVGAGI. The sequencing sample was made of PBMCs. The source is a young man in good health and CMV-seronegative. The chain has TRBV6-5 and TRBJ1-2; D is perhaps TRBD1 (5 bases). The chain's CDR3 is CASSYSSGGEGYTF. CDR3 DNA sequence: TGTGCCAGCAGTTACTCCTCCGGGGGTGAGGGCTACACCTTC.